These T cell receptor beta chains were read from a single sample in a study of T cells in Graves' hyperthyroidism and ophthalmopathy. A single record per CDR3 protein comes from TCRdb applying MiXCR to the multiplex PCR reads. The profile covers over 650,000 distinct CDR3 sequences, with about a sixth appearing a single time and under 9.5% taken by the ten largest. Sequenced input: blood. These TCRs come from a man younger than 30 with Graves' hyperthyroidism. Each CDR3 is given with its conserved first and last residue. The D gene is left open where the match is weak. Clone size is not always given. Where it is, it says once, few, many or a class for expanded clones.

size	V	J	D	CDR3	DNA
many	TRBV7-8	TRBJ2-7	TRBD2	CASSLSETSGTAVYEQYF	TGTGCCAGCAGCTTATCAGAGACTAGCGGGACTGCTGTCTACGAGCAGTACTTC
NA	TRBV6-1	TRBJ2-3	NA	CASNSNRAGTDTQYF	TGTGCCAGCAATTCTAACAGGGCTGGGACAGATACGCAGTATTTT
many	TRBV11-2	TRBJ2-7	TRBD1	CASSLAGQGFHEQYF	TGTGCCAGCAGCTTAGCGGGACAGGGGTTCCACGAGCAGTACTTC
few	TRBV5-6	TRBJ1-5	TRBD1	CASSWGTGHQPQHF	TGTGCCAGCAGCTGGGGGACAGGGCATCAGCCCCAGCATTTT
few	TRBV27	TRBJ2-2	NA	CASSLRPTGTGELFF	TGTGCCAGCAGTTTAAGGCCCACCGGCACCGGGGAGCTGTTTTTT
few	TRBV5-1	TRBJ1-4	TRBD1	CASSLHRGANEKLFF	TGCGCCAGCAGCTTGCACAGGGGTGCTAATGAAAAACTGTTTTTT
many	TRBV15	TRBJ2-4	NA	CATSRDGQGLQNIQYF	TGTGCCACCAGCAGAGATGGCCAGGGGTTACAAAACATTCAGTACTTC
many	TRBV7-9	TRBJ2-5	TRBD1	CASSLQGAETQETQYF	TGTGCCAGCAGCTTGCAGGGGGCGGAAACACAAGAGACCCAGTACTTC
NA	TRBV18	TRBJ2-1	NA	CASSPKPPGRSYNEQFF	TGTGCCAGCTCACCCAAGCCCCCGGGTAGGTCCTACAATGAGCAGTTCTTC
many	TRBV30	TRBJ2-7	NA	CAWSVLGDEQYF	TGTGCCTGGAGTGTACTCGGGGACGAGCAGTACTTC
few	TRBV7-6	TRBJ1-1	NA	CASRREVGTEAFF	TGTGCCAGCAGAAGGGAGGTGGGCACTGAAGCTTTCTTT
NA	TRBV7-2	TRBJ2-7	NA	CASSLTLGASSYEQYF	TGTGCCAGCAGCTTAACCCTCGGAGCGTCCTCCTACGAGCAGTACTTC
many	TRBV28	TRBJ2-3	TRBD1	CASSFYRGSSTDTQYF	TGTGCCAGCAGTTTTTACAGGGGATCTAGCACAGATACGCAGTATTTT
few	TRBV12-5	TRBJ1-5	NA	CASGLVLSLGGNQPQHF	TGTGCTAGTGGTTTGGTACTTTCGCTGGGGGGCAATCAGCCCCAGCATTTT
NA	TRBV19	TRBJ1-4	TRBD1	CASSFGGQIEKLFF	TGTGCCAGTAGTTTCGGGGGACAGATCGAAAAACTGTTTTTT
NA	TRBV20-1	TRBJ1-1	NA	CSALRGNAEAFF	TGCAGTGCTCTCCGGGGGAACGCTGAAGCTTTCTTT
NA	TRBV20-1	TRBJ2-1	TRBD2	CSARDRTSGYNEQFF	TGCAGTGCTAGAGATAGGACTAGCGGCTACAATGAGCAGTTCTTC
few	TRBV18	TRBJ1-3	NA	CASSPPEAWNTIYF	TGTGCCAGCTCACCACCGGAAGCGTGGAACACCATATATTTT
many	TRBV5-1	TRBJ1-2	NA	CASSFTTGSIGYTF	TGCGCCAGCAGCTTTACGACAGGATCTATTGGCTACACCTTC
many	TRBV5-1	TRBJ2-7	TRBD1	CASSFRDRAYEQYF	TGCGCCAGCAGCTTCCGGGACAGGGCTTACGAGCAGTACTTC
many	TRBV7-3	TRBJ2-7	NA	CASSLTGHHEQYF	TGTGCCAGCAGCTTAACGGGCCACCACGAGCAGTACTTC
many	TRBV11-1	TRBJ2-3	NA	CASSPEGGTQYF	TGTGCCAGCAGTCCCGAGGGCGGTACGCAGTATTTT
many	TRBV27	TRBJ2-7	NA	CASSSGDGSYEQYF	TGTGCCAGCAGTTCGGGGGACGGGTCCTACGAGCAGTACTTC
many	TRBV11-3	TRBJ2-2	TRBD2	CASTPREGRTGELFF	TGTGCCAGCACCCCCCGGGAGGGCCGCACCGGGGAGCTGTTTTTT
few	TRBV20-1	TRBJ1-1	TRBD1	CSANPFRTGGEAFF	TGCAGTGCTAACCCCTTCCGGACAGGCGGAGAAGCTTTCTTT
few	TRBV4-1	TRBJ2-5	TRBD2	CASSPIGLAGQETQYF	TGCGCCAGCAGCCCGATAGGGCTAGCGGGGCAAGAGACCCAGTACTTC
few	TRBV12-3/TRBV12-4	TRBJ1-5	NA	CASSTWGLNQPQHF	TGTGCCAGCAGTACCTGGGGACTAAATCAGCCCCAGCATTTT
NA	TRBV5-6	TRBJ1-2	NA	CASSYLRDIANYGYTF	TGTGCCAGCAGCTATCTCCGGGACATAGCTAACTATGGCTACACCTTC
few	TRBV3-1	TRBJ2-7	TRBD2	CASTHGTSSYEQYF	TGTGCCAGCACCCACGGGACTAGCTCCTACGAGCAGTACTTC
many	TRBV5-1	TRBJ1-1	TRBD1	CASSLWAGGGGTEAFF	TGCGCCAGCAGCTTGTGGGCAGGGGGCGGGGGGACTGAAGCTTTCTTT
many	TRBV28	TRBJ2-2	NA	CASGGPALGLTGELFF	TGTGCCAGCGGAGGACCCGCTCTGGGGCTGACCGGGGAGCTGTTTTTT
many	TRBV20-1	TRBJ2-5	NA	CSAPRAETQYF	TGCAGTGCTCCCCGCGCGGAGACCCAGTACTTC
few	TRBV28	TRBJ1-3	NA	CASSLNPISGNTIYF	TGTGCCAGCAGTTTAAATCCCATCTCTGGAAACACCATATATTTT
few	TRBV19	TRBJ1-6	NA	CASSIKPGRSPLHF	TGTGCCAGTAGTATAAAACCGGGAAGATCACCCCTCCACTTT
NA	TRBV7-3	TRBJ1-1	NA	CASSEGGIHHTEAFF	TGTGCCAGCAGCGAGGGGGGGATCCATCACACTGAAGCTTTCTTT
once	TRBV7-9	TRBJ1-1	TRBD1	CASSALQGLGEAFF	TGTGCCAGCAGCGCGTTACAGGGGCTCGGTGAAGCTTTCTTT
many	TRBV12-3/TRBV12-4	TRBJ1-5	TRBD1	CASSFAGGVAQPQHF	TGTGCCAGCAGTTTCGCAGGGGGCGTCGCTCAGCCCCAGCATTTT
many	TRBV20-1	TRBJ2-5	TRBD2	CSARDAAGDQETQYF	TGCAGTGCTAGAGATGCGGCGGGGGACCAAGAGACCCAGTACTTC